The 20 T cell receptor beta chains in this list originate from one sample, sequenced in a study of OX40 agonist ivuxolimab in advanced cancers. Clones were read by immunoSEQ multiplex PCR, and TCRdb kept only the in-frame ones, dropping some. The table includes 65,000 to 90,000 clones, almost 90% detected once. Sequencing was performed on CD4+ or CD8+ T cells sorted from blood, taken in a trial of the OX40 agonist ivuxolimab. Receptors originate from an adult with an advanced solid tumor such as melanoma, head and neck, liver or kidney cancer.

The V and J genes are TRBV5-8 and TRBJ1-3; weak D call: TRBD1 (6 bases). The germline V and J ends were trimmed by 0 bases and 4 bases, with 11 bases remaining between them. Germline CDR1 and CDR2: SGHTS and YDEGEE. This CDR3 has 15 residues. The CDR3 sequence: CASSLDRVPGNTIYF. In DNA, the CDR3 is TGTGCCAGCAGCTTGGACAGGGTCCCCGGAAACACCATATATTTT.

This sequence joins TRBV18 and TRBJ2-1, with D possibly TRBD1 on 5 matching bases. The V gene's germline CDR1 is KGHSH and CDR2 LQKENI. The V end was cut by 3 bases, the J end by 0 bases, with 12 bases between. CDR3 length equals 16 residues. CDR3 coding DNA: TGTGCCAGCTCACCCACACAGGTGAGCTCCTACAATGAGCAGTTCTTC. Translation: CASSPTQVSSYNEQFF.

The J gene is TRBJ2-1, the V gene TRBV28; D not resolved. V shed 5 bases and J shed 3 bases, with 5 bases lying between them. This CDR3 has 12 amino acids. In germline, CDR1 is MDHEN, CDR2 SYDVKM. The CDR3 loop is CASSPFYNEQFF. The CDR3 DNA follows: TGTGCCAGCAGTCCCTTCTACAATGAGCAGTTCTTC.

The gene calls are TRBV4-2 and TRBJ1-5, with unresolved D. The CDR3 spans 15 residues. Germline loops: CDR1 LGHNA, CDR2 YNFKEQ. The V gene lost 1 base and the J gene lost 4 bases, with 11 bases spanning the gap. The CDR3 sequence: CASSQVFEGNQPQHF. CDR3 nucleotide sequence: TGTGCCAGCAGCCAAGTCTTTGAGGGAAATCAGCCCCAGCATTTT.

This chain connects TRBV5-4 to TRBJ2-2, with 7 nucleotides matching TRBD2. Germline assignment: CDR1 SGHNT and CDR2 YYREEE (reference sequence). The CDR3 contains 16 residues. V lost 4 bases to trimming and J lost 6 bases; unmatched junction nucleotides: 12. The CDR3 reads CASSPAGTTRAGELFF. The CDR3 bases are TGTGCCAGCAGCCCAGCCGGGACTACCAGGGCCGGGGAGCTGTTTTTT.

The chain employs TRBV28 and TRBJ2-6; D is ambiguous. The CDR3 spans 16 residues. Germline V gives CDR1 MDHEN, CDR2 SYDVKM. V lost 4 bases to trimming and J lost 0 bases, with 10 bases between them. The CDR3, as DNA: TGTGCCAGCAGTTCATCAGCCGTCTCTGGGGCCAACGTCCTGACTTTC. Translating gives CASSSSAVSGANVLTF.

The genes are TRBV29-1 and TRBJ2-2; 15 nucleotides agree with TRBD2. This CDR3 comprises 15 residues. V shed 7 bases, J shed 5 bases, and the junction held 5 bases outside the gene matches. Germline V CDR1 and CDR2: SQVTM, ANQGSEA. The CDR3 nucleotides are TGCAGCGCCAGGACTAGCGGGAGGGTTACCGGGGAGCTGTTTTTT. Amino acid sequence: CSARTSGRVTGELFF.

The chain joins TRBV2 to TRBJ1-2; D uncertain. V lost 7 bases to trimming and J lost 1 base, with 4 bases between them. The CDR3 has 11 amino acids. Germline V gene data show CDR1 as SNHLY and CDR2 as FYNNEI. The CDR3 loop is CASTDNYGYTF. The DNA of the CDR3 is TGTGCCAGCACAGATAACTATGGCTACACCTTC.

The V and J genes are TRBV7-8 and TRBJ2-6; D ambiguous. The germline V gene has CDR1 SGHVS and CDR2 FQNEAQ. Trimming shortened V by 2 bases and J by 0 bases, and 8 bases separated the two germline ends. The CDR3 consists of 16 residues. CDR3 sequence (DNA): TGTGCCAGCAGCTTATTTCACAACTCTGGGGCCAACGTCCTGACTTTC. Translation gives CASSLFHNSGANVLTF.

The chain uses TRBV5-4 and TRBJ2-2, with no clear D. From germline, CDR1 is SGHNT and CDR2 YYREEE (reference sequence). V was clipped by 2 bases and J by 1 base, with 3 bases between them. This CDR3 has 13 amino acids. CDR3 amino acids: CASSFVNTGELFF. In nucleotides, the CDR3 is TGTGCCAGCAGCTTTGTGAACACCGGGGAGCTGTTTTTT.

The chain links TRBV5-1 to TRBJ2-3, with TRBD2 identical over 9 bases. Germline CDR1 SGHRS, CDR2 YFSETQ. This CDR3 is built from 16 residues. The V segment lost 4 bases and the J segment 0 bases; nucleotides outside the gene matches: 6. The CDR3, as DNA: TGCGCCAGCAGCACGTCGGGACTAGCTAGCACAGATACGCAGTATTTT. Its translation: CASSTSGLASTDTQYF.

The chain recombines TRBV29-1 with TRBJ1-1; the D gene is possibly TRBD1 (5 bases). Germline V lookup: CDR1 SQVTM, CDR2 ANQGSEA. This CDR3 has 13 amino acids. V was clipped by 7 bases and J by 1 base, with 13 bases between them. The CDR3 sequence: CSASDRRNTEAFF. The CDR3 bases are TGCAGCGCCTCTGACAGAAGGAACACTGAAGCTTTCTTT.

The V and J genes are TRBV28 and TRBJ1-2; perhaps TRBD1 as D (5 bases). The CDR3 totals 13 residues. The V end was cut by 4 bases, the J end by 8 bases, with 14 bases between. The germline V gene has CDR1 MDHEN and CDR2 SYDVKM. Here the CDR3 reads CASSSGERRGYTF. The CDR3 coding sequence is TGTGCCAGCAGTTCGGGGGAACGACGCGGCTACACCTTC.

The V call is TRBV5-3, the J call TRBJ2-7; D gene unclear. TRBV5-3 is labeled an ORF, and its function is uncertain. Trimming removed 2 bases at V and 7 bases at J, with 13 bases between. CDR3 size: 13 residues. The CDR3 here is CARSFPDGKEQYF. In DNA form, the CDR3 reads TGTGCCAGAAGCTTCCCGGACGGCAAGGAGCAGTACTTC.

This chain connects TRBV6-1 to TRBJ2-1, with D perhaps TRBD2 (6 bases). Trimming left V 6 bases short and J 5 bases short, with 17 bases between. The CDR3 is 15 amino acids. Germline V lookup: CDR1 MNHNS, CDR2 SASEGT. Here the CDR3 reads CASRGVGAGNNEQFF. DNA for the CDR3: TGTGCCAGCAGAGGGGTTGGAGCGGGTAACAATGAGCAGTTCTTC.

V is TRBV4-1 and J is TRBJ1-2; the match to TRBD1 covers 7 bases. CDR1 is MGHRA, CDR2 YSYEKL, per germline. J gave up 2 bases and V 0 bases, and 6 bases lay outside the gene matches. CDR3 length: 16 residues. The CDR3 DNA sequence: TGCGCCAGCAGCCAAGATTCGGCAGGGGGAAACTATGGCTACACCTTC. This codes for CASSQDSAGGNYGYTF.

This rearrangement joins TRBV11-3 to TRBJ2-2; possibly TRBD1 or TRBD2 for D (6 bases each). V was pared by 5 bases and J by 9 bases, with 16 bases between. Germline-derived CDR1 and CDR2 are SGHNT and YENEEA. The CDR3 has 14 residues. Here the CDR3 DNA reads TGTGCCAGCAGCCGGGGGCCCCAGGACCGGGAGCTGTTTTTT. Amino acids: CASSRGPQDRELFF.

V usage is TRBV6-1 and J usage is TRBJ1-4, with D perhaps matching TRBD1 (5 bases). V was trimmed by 4 bases and J by 8 bases, leaving 17 bases between them. In germline, CDR1 is MNHNS, CDR2 SASEGT. The CDR3 extends over 15 amino acids. The CDR3 is CASSVQGPGREKLFF. As DNA, the CDR3 is TGTGCCAGCAGTGTCCAGGGACCCGGGAGGGAAAAACTGTTTTTT.

The chain has TRBV5-1 and TRBJ2-2, with 8 bases that match TRBD1. The junction had 1 base not matched to a gene; V was cut back by 3 bases and J by 0 bases. This CDR3 comprises 15 residues. Germline lookup yields CDR1 SGHRS and CDR2 YFSETQ. The CDR3 reads CASSSDRANTGELFF. CDR3 sequence (DNA): TGCGCCAGCAGCTCGGACAGGGCGAACACCGGGGAGCTGTTTTTT.

The V gene is TRBV19, the J gene TRBJ1-3, with D possibly matching TRBD1 (5 bases). CDR1 and CDR2 (germline): LNHDA, SQIVND (reference sequence). The CDR3 sequence is 16 residues long. The V end was cut by 4 bases, the J end by 5 bases, with 18 bases between. The CDR3 sequence: CASSTAANGGRNTIYF. The DNA for the CDR3 is TGTGCCAGTAGTACCGCGGCTAACGGGGGGAGAAACACCATATATTTT.